The 14 T cell receptor beta chains below all came from one sample that was sequenced in a study of spatial heterogeneity in lung cancer. Whole-study results and caveats: Tumor mutation counts were tracked by expanded intratumoral alpha and beta TCR counts.

The antigens for these receptors are not known. Time point of the sample: sample taken at primary tumor resection. TCRdb fed the 5' RACE reads into MiXCR, producing one record per CDR3 protein. The table has some 16,000 distinct CDR3 sequences, 6% to 7.5% seen once; the top ten hold around 20%. The sequenced sample was lung tumor tissue, obtained at surgery. These receptors were taken from a female donor with early-stage non-small cell lung cancer.

This clonotype appeared many times. This beta chain appears as a stray read in a library generated for alpha chains; its size is not informative. The rearrangement links TRBV10-3 to TRBJ2-7; D could derive from TRBD1 or TRBD2 (6 bases each). Between the trimmed V and J ends, which lost 6 bases and 6 bases, there was a span of 18 bases. CDR1 ENHRY and CDR2 SYGVKD come from the germline V gene. There are 14 residues in the CDR3. The CDR3 spells CAIRGNEGGGEQYF. CDR3 sequence (DNA): TGTGCCATCAGGGGCAACGAGGGGGGCGGCGAGCAGTACTTC.

This clonotype was counted once. A library prepared for alpha chains yielded this beta chain as an off-target read; its size is of little meaning. The chain joins TRBV20-1 to TRBJ2-5; D gene ambiguous. The CDR3 length is 14 residues. From germline, CDR1 is DFQATT and CDR2 SNEGSKA (reference sequence). Trimming stripped 6 bases from V and 0 bases from J, with 14 bases between. The chain's CDR3 is CSATHRTDQETQYF. CDR3 nucleotide sequence: TGCAGTGCCACACATCGGACGGACCAAGAGACCCAGTACTTC.

Note on this clonotype: This could be a read error, since a much larger clone is one nucleotide away. The library was prepared for alpha chains; this beta chain is a stray read, so its frequency means little. The chain recombines TRBV15 with TRBJ1-1; D remains unclear. The CDR3 consists of 14 residues. Germline loops: CDR1 LNHNV, CDR2 YYDKDF (reference sequence). The CDR3 DNA reads as TGTGCCACAATCAACACCAACGCGAACACTGCAGCTTTCTTT. Encoded protein: CATINTNANTAAFF. The complete variable domain, with remaining parts taken from reference TRBV15 and TRBJ1-1, reads DAMVIQNPRYQVTQFGKPVTLSCSQTLNHNVMYWYQQKSSQAPKLLFHYYDKDFNNEADTPDNFQSRRPNTSFCFLDIRSPGLGDTAMYLCATINTNANTAAFFGQGTRLTVV.

This clonotype has at least ten counts. A library made for alpha chains picked up this beta chain off target, so its size means little. The chain combines TRBV3-1 with TRBJ1-3, with D uncertain. The CDR3 contains 15 residues. The V gene lost 3 bases and the J gene lost 0 bases, with 9 bases spanning the gap. Germline CDR1 and CDR2: LGHDT and YNNKEL (reference sequence). The CDR3 nucleotides read TGTGCCAGCAGCCATGGTCAGGCCTCTGGAAACACCATATATTTT. As protein: CASSHGQASGNTIYF.

In its sample, this clonotype is medium-sized. A library prepared for alpha chains yielded this beta chain as an off-target read; its size is of little meaning. The chain is built from TRBV20-1 and TRBJ2-7; D might be TRBD1 or TRBD2, each matching 5 bases. From germline, CDR1 is DFQATT and CDR2 SNEGSKA (reference sequence). This CDR3 is 11 amino acids long. Trimming left V 0 bases short and J 12 bases short, with 12 bases between. The CDR3 DNA sequence: TGCAGTGCTAGAGACCCGGGACGAGGGTACTTC. Its translation: CSARDPGRGYF.

This clonotype was detected a few times. This beta chain represents an off-target read in a library built for alpha chains; its size is of limited meaning. V is TRBV4-2 and J is TRBJ2-7, with 9 bases identical to TRBD2. This CDR3 is 15 amino acids long. With 1 base clipped from V and 4 bases from J, the junction kept 5 bases outside the gene matches. Looked up from germline, CDR1 is LGHNA and CDR2 is YNFKEQ. CDR3 residues: CASSQVASGAYEQYF. CDR3 coding DNA: TGTGCCAGCAGCCAAGTTGCTAGCGGGGCTTACGAGCAGTACTTC.

This clonotype was seen at least ten times. Being off target in a library aimed at alpha chains, this beta chain has a size of little meaning. The rearrangement uses TRBV28 and TRBJ1-6; D is undetermined. Germline-derived CDR1 and CDR2 are MDHEN and SYDVKM. With 6 bases removed from V and 7 bases from J, the gap between germline ends came to 4 bases. The CDR3 totals 11 residues. The CDR3 spells CASSSNSPLHF. The CDR3 DNA follows: TGTGCCAGCAGCTCCAATTCACCCCTCCACTTT. Full variable domain (outside the CDR3, taken from reference TRBV28 and TRBJ1-6): DVKVTQSSRYLVKRTGEKVFLECVQDMDHENMFWYRQDPGLGLRLIYFSYDVKMKEKGDIPEGYSVSREKKERFSLILESASTNQTSMYLCASSSNSPLHFGNGTRLTVT.

This clonotype was recorded at least ten times. With the library built for alpha chains, this beta chain is off target and its frequency is not meaningful. CDR3 in DNA: TGTGCCACCAGTGATTCACCGGGACAGGGGTTCGCCGGGGAGCTGTTTTTT. Translating gives CATSDSPGQGFAGELFF. The rearrangement links TRBV24-1 to TRBJ2-2, with 10 bases aligning to TRBD1. CDR1 and CDR2 from the germline V gene are KGHDR and SFDVKD. V gave up 2 bases and J gave up 6 bases; unmatched junction bases: 8. The length of the CDR3 is 17 residues.

In its sample, this clonotype was seen many times. Being off target in a library aimed at alpha chains, this beta chain has a size of little meaning. The chain joins TRBV29-1 to TRBJ2-1, with D perhaps being TRBD1 or TRBD2 (5 bases each). V was pared by 6 bases and J by 6 bases, with 18 bases between. The CDR3 is 14 residues long. The germline V gene has CDR1 SQVTM and CDR2 ANQGSEA. The CDR3 DNA follows: TGCAGCGTCCGGGGCTCCTCCAGCGTCAATGAGCAGTTCTTC. This sequence encodes CSVRGSSSVNEQFF.

This clonotype was counted once. This beta chain is off target for a library built for alpha chains, so its abundance means little. The CDR3 loop reads CAWTTPSGGVNGYTF. The CDR3 bases are TGTGCCTGGACCACCCCGTCAGGGGGCGTTAATGGCTACACCTTC. The V and J genes are TRBV30 and TRBJ1-2; 8 bases align to TRBD1. CDR1 is GTSNPN, CDR2 SVGIG, per germline (reference sequence). This CDR3 region has 15 residues. Trimming removed 4 bases from V and 6 bases from J; junction bases left unmatched: 13.

This clonotype was found many times. This beta chain is a stray sequence in a library constructed for alpha chains; its clone size is not meaningful. This rearrangement joins TRBV20-1 to TRBJ2-3; maybe TRBD2 (5 bases). The CDR3 runs 14 residues. CDR1 is DFQATT and CDR2 is SNEGSKA in the germline V gene (reference sequence). V lost 5 bases, J lost 2 bases, and 14 bases lay in between. CDR3 nucleotides: TGCAGTGCTTTAGAGACGAGGGACACAGATACGCAGTATTTT. The encoded protein is CSALETRDTDTQYF.

This clonotype was found many times. This beta chain is an unintended read in a library built for alpha chains; its size means little. The V gene is TRBV27, the J gene TRBJ2-3, with D possibly TRBD1 on 5 matching bases. CDR1 is MNHEY and CDR2 is SMNVEV in the germline V gene (reference sequence). The ends were cut back, 3 bases at V and 1 base at J, with 14 bases in the middle. The CDR3 is 16 residues long. CDR3 loop: CASSFSDTLGTDTQYF. In DNA, the CDR3 is TGTGCCAGCAGTTTTTCGGACACCTTGGGCACAGATACGCAGTATTTT.

This clonotype has a count of ten or more. A library made for alpha chains picked up this beta chain off target, so its size means little. The rearrangement links TRBV20-1 to TRBJ2-2; maybe TRBD2 (5 bases). The V gene lost 3 bases and the J gene lost 3 bases, with 14 bases spanning the gap. The CDR3 is made up of 15 amino acids. Germline V lookup: CDR1 DFQATT, CDR2 SNEGSKA (reference sequence). CDR3 sequence reads: CSASGEGQYTGELFF. The CDR3 DNA reads as TGCAGTGCTAGTGGCGAGGGCCAGTACACCGGGGAGCTGTTTTTT.

Worth noting for this clonotype: Found in a library prepared for alpha chains, this beta chain is an off-target read, and its abundance has little meaning. The CDR3 DNA reads as TGTGCCAGCAGCCAAGAGGGGGGTTCTGGGGCCAACGTCCTGACTTTC. It yields the protein CASSQEGGSGANVLTF. V and J are TRBV4-2 and TRBJ2-6; possible D gene TRBD2, 6 bases. CDR1 LGHNA and CDR2 YNFKEQ come from the germline V gene. The V and J ends lost 0 bases and 1 base respectively, with 7 bases between them. The CDR3 is 16 residues long.